Each of the 32 T cell receptor beta chains below was sequenced from the same sample in a study of radiotherapy plus CTLA-4 blockade in lung cancer. The method was immunoSEQ multiplex PCR; TCRdb's version includes in-frame clones alone and lacks a portion of them. The sample shows 84,000 or so clones, around 83% of them seen only once. The input for sequencing was peripheral blood, taken from a patient treated with radiotherapy plus ipilimumab. The receptors originated from a human donor with non-small cell lung cancer that progressed on radiotherapy plus ipilimumab.

This chain joins TRBV19 and TRBJ2-7; tentatively, D is TRBD2 (6 bases). Per the germline V gene, CDR1 is LNHDA and CDR2 is SQIVND (reference sequence). The CDR3 runs to 13 residues. V was shortened by 5 bases and J by 4 bases, with 12 bases between the two germline ends. The CDR3 is CASSPEGGYEQYF. The CDR3 DNA follows: TGTGCCAGTAGTCCGGAGGGAGGTTACGAGCAGTACTTC.

This clone was counted a few times. The genes are TRBV19 and TRBJ1-5, with 9 bases matching TRBD1. The V gene end was trimmed by 3 bases and the J gene end by 4 bases; junction bases not matched to a gene: 1. Germline V lookup: CDR1 LNHDA, CDR2 SQIVND (reference sequence). This CDR3 is 14 amino acids long. The CDR3 reads CASSIGQGNQPQHF. The CDR3 DNA sequence: TGTGCCAGTAGTATCGGACAGGGGAATCAGCCCCAGCATTTT.

This chain joins TRBV21-1 and TRBJ1-4; the table's D call TRBD1 went unverified against the DNA. TRBV21-1 is labeled a pseudogene. The CDR3 sequence is 17 residues long. CDR3 in amino acids: CASSNRVPPSTNEKLFF. Written as DNA, the CDR3 is TGTGCCAGCAGCAACAGGGTCCCCCCTTCAACTAATGAAAAACTGTTTTTT.

There are a few counts of this clone. The V call is TRBV11-3, the J call TRBJ2-2; either TRBD1 or TRBD2 may fit D (6 bases each). V dropped 2 bases and J dropped 1 base, with 11 bases sitting between them. CDR1 and CDR2 (germline): SGHNT, YENEEA. The CDR3 is made up of 16 amino acids. CDR3 sequence reads: CASSLRRGRNTGELFF. The CDR3 region has the DNA TGTGCCAGCAGCTTAAGGAGGGGGAGGAACACCGGGGAGCTGTTTTTT.

The V call is TRBV11-1, the J call TRBJ1-2; D unclear. The CDR3 has 16 residues. Germline lookup yields CDR1 SGHAT and CDR2 FQDESV (reference sequence). Trimming cost V 5 bases and J 4 bases, with 20 bases left between them. CDR3 nucleotides: TGTGCCAGCAGCCGCACCTCCGGAGGGCGGGGCTATGGCTACACCTTC. Its protein is CASSRTSGGRGYGYTF.

The chain joins TRBV9 to TRBJ2-3; no reliable D call. Germline assignment: CDR1 SGDLS and CDR2 YYNGEE. The CDR3 has 12 amino acids. V was trimmed by 4 bases and J by 0 bases, leaving 3 bases between them. The CDR3 loop is CASSRSTDTQYF. CDR3 sequence (DNA): TGTGCCAGCAGCAGGAGCACAGATACGCAGTATTTT.

V gene TRBV29-1 combines with J gene TRBJ1-5; tentatively, D is TRBD1 (6 bases). The V gene's germline CDR1 is SQVTM and CDR2 ANQGSEA. CDR3 size: 12 residues. V was pared by 8 bases and J by 7 bases, with 15 bases between. CDR3 DNA: TGCAGCATCGCGGAACAGGGACAGCCCCAGCATTTT. This codes for CSIAEQGQPQHF.

This chain connects TRBV4-2 to TRBJ1-3, with 8 bases lining up with TRBD1. Unmatched junction bases numbered 11, after V lost 5 bases and J lost 2 bases. The CDR3 has 17 amino acids. CDR1 and CDR2 (germline): LGHNA, YNFKEQ. The CDR3 here is CASSSQTGVVTGNTIYF. In DNA form, the CDR3 reads TGTGCCAGCAGCTCTCAGACAGGGGTGGTGACTGGAAACACCATATATTTT.

With respect to this clone: Here the CDR3 omits its conserved ending phenylalanine or tryptophan, so a read error is the likely source. The genes are TRBV5-6 and TRBJ2-6; D uncertain. The CDR3 runs 15 residues. Trimming removed 3 bases from V and 0 bases from J, with 7 bases in between. From germline, CDR1 is SGHDT and CDR2 YYEEEE. The CDR3 is CASSWRDSGANVLTL. DNA for the CDR3: TGTGCCAGCAGCTGGCGAGACTCTGGGGCCAACGTCCTGACTCTC.

The CDR3 DNA follows: TGTGCCAGCAGCCAAGATCGGGACGGAAATTCACCCCTCCACTTT. The encoded protein is CASSQDRDGNSPLHF. V gene TRBV4-2 combines with J gene TRBJ1-6; D is perhaps TRBD1 (5 bases). Germline V lookup: CDR1 LGHNA, CDR2 YNFKEQ. The CDR3 sequence is 15 residues long. V gave up 0 bases and J gave up 7 bases, with 10 bases separating them.

The V call is TRBV9, the J call TRBJ2-6; 10 nucleotides line up with TRBD2. V gave up 5 bases and J gave up 3 bases; unmatched junction bases: 11. Per the germline V gene, CDR1 is SGDLS and CDR2 is YYNGEE. The CDR3 has 18 amino acids. In nucleotides, the CDR3 is TGTGCCAGCAGTCCTAGCGGGGGCTTCCCTAATGGGGCCAACGTCCTGACTTTC. This codes for CASSPSGGFPNGANVLTF.

The rearrangement uses TRBV5-1 and TRBJ1-2, with TRBD1 identical over 7 bases. This CDR3 contains 15 residues. Per the germline V gene, CDR1 is SGHRS and CDR2 is YFSETQ. Trimming removed 4 bases from V and 13 bases from J; junction bases left unmatched: 19. The CDR3 region is CASSATGTAELARTF. In nucleotides, the CDR3 is TGCGCCAGCAGCGCAACCGGGACAGCCGAATTGGCTCGCACCTTC.

The chain recombines TRBV28 with TRBJ2-3; unclear D gene. This CDR3 region has 12 residues. V lost 8 bases and J lost 1, with 7 bases in between. Germline V lookup: CDR1 MDHEN, CDR2 SYDVKM. CDR3 in DNA: TGTGCCAGCGGGTGGGGCACAGATACGCAGTATTTT. Residues: CASGWGTDTQYF.

The chain employs TRBV6-5 and TRBJ2-3; TRBD2 matches at 7 bases. Germline CDR1 is MNHEY and CDR2 is SVGAGI. This CDR3 spans 14 amino acids. V was clipped by 8 bases and J by 2 bases; unmatched bases: 7. The CDR3 loop reads CASGGRAHTDTQYF. In DNA form, the CDR3 reads TGTGCCAGCGGGGGGAGGGCCCACACAGATACGCAGTATTTT.

This rearrangement joins TRBV7-2 to TRBJ1-2, with D possibly matching TRBD1 (5 bases). Trimming removed 2 bases from V and 5 bases from J, with 15 bases in between. The CDR3 has 15 residues. Germline values: CDR1 SGHTA, CDR2 FQGNSA. In nucleotides, the CDR3 is TGTGCCAGCAGCTTATTATCCCTGGGGACTTATGGCTACACCTTC. Its translation: CASSLLSLGTYGYTF. The variable domain in full, with the rest retrieved from reference TRBV7-2 and TRBJ1-2, is GAGVSQSPSNKVTEKGKDVELRCDPISGHTALYWYRQSLGQGLEFLIYFQGNSAPDKSGLPSDRFSAERTGGSVSTLTIQRTQQEDSAVYLCASSLLSLGTYGYTFGSGTRLTVV.

This sequence joins TRBV5-1 and TRBJ2-5, with 8 bases identical to TRBD2. Trimming took 4 bases from V and 5 from J; bases not matched to a gene: 10. The CDR3 covers 15 residues. CDR1 and CDR2 from the germline V gene are SGHRS and YFSETQ. CDR3 nucleotide sequence: TGCGCCAGCAGCCCCGAGACTAGCGAACCGGAGACCCAGTACTTC. Its protein is CASSPETSEPETQYF.

This CDR3 is CASSLGQPLGSTGELFF. DNA of the CDR3: TGCGCCAGCAGCTTGGGGCAGCCCCTGGGTTCCACCGGGGAGCTGTTTTTT. V is TRBV5-1 and J is TRBJ2-2; D gene uncertain. This CDR3 is built from 17 residues. CDR1 is SGHRS and CDR2 is YFSETQ in the germline V gene. With 0 bases removed from V and 4 bases from J, the gap between germline ends came to 16 bases.

The chain couples TRBV4-3 to TRBJ1-5; weak D call: TRBD1 (5 bases). The CDR3 totals 15 residues. V lost 1 base to trimming and J lost 1 base, with 8 bases between them. Germline V gene lookup returns CDR1 LGHNA and CDR2 YSLEER. The CDR3 DNA is TGCGCCAGCAGCCAAGGCTCAGGGAGCAATCAGCCCCAGCATTTT. Translating gives CASSQGSGSNQPQHF.

The DNA for the CDR3 is TGCGCCAGCAGCCCGCGGAACTTTGGTCTCTCCTACAATGAGCAGTTCTTC. Its protein product is CASSPRNFGLSYNEQFF. The chain carries TRBV23-1 and TRBJ2-1; D ambiguous. TRBV23-1 is designated an ORF whose function remains uncertain. The CDR3 consists of 17 residues. V gave up 6 bases and J gave up 0 bases, with 18 bases separating them.

About this clone itself: At one of its ends the junction is not consistent with the germline gene, which may arise from a read error. J is TRBJ2-7 and V is TRBV27; TRBD1 matches 9 bases. The V gene's germline CDR1 is MNHEY and CDR2 SMNVEV (reference sequence). The CDR3 length is 15 residues. CDR3 amino acids: CASRKGTGTSYEQSF. The DNA of the CDR3 is TGTGCCAGCAGGAAGGGGACAGGGACCAGCTACGAGCAGTCCTTC.

This rearrangement joins TRBV11-2 to TRBJ2-7; 8 bases are shared with TRBD1. CDR3 length: 15 residues. CDR1 is SGHAT, CDR2 FQNNGV, per germline. Losses at the gene ends were 1 base for V and 0 bases for J; bases not matched to a gene: 2. Here the CDR3 DNA reads TGTGCCAGCAGCTTAGGGACAGGGCGCTCCTACGAGCAGTACTTC. Its protein is CASSLGTGRSYEQYF.

V usage is TRBV7-2 and J usage is TRBJ2-7; 8 bases fit TRBD2. The V and J ends lost 0 bases and 1 base, in that order; junction bases with no gene match: 8. Germline V lookup: CDR1 SGHTA, CDR2 FQGNSA. The length of the CDR3 is 17 residues. Here the CDR3 reads CASSLAASGTSSYEQYF. Here the CDR3 DNA reads TGTGCCAGCAGCTTAGCCGCCTCGGGGACTAGTTCCTACGAGCAGTACTTC.

This clone turned up a few times. The V gene is TRBV2, the J gene TRBJ2-7; 12 bases line up with TRBD2. V shed 8 bases and J 2 bases; nucleotides not matched to a gene: 1. The germline gives CDR1 SNHLY, CDR2 FYNNEI. The CDR3 covers 13 residues. In DNA form, the CDR3 reads TGTGCCAGCCGGACTAGCGGGGCCTACGAGCAGTACTTC. Translated, it gives CASRTSGAYEQYF. The full variable domain, in which reference TRBV2 and TRBJ2-7 provide the parts outside the CDR3, is EPEVTQTPSHQVTQMGQEVILRCVPISNHLYFYWYRQILGQKVEFLVSFYNNEISEKSEIFDDQFSVERPDGSNFTLKIRSTKLEDSAMYFCASRTSGAYEQYFGPGTRLTVT.

The chain combines TRBV6-6 with TRBJ2-1; 9 bases are shared with TRBD2. With V trimmed by 2 bases and J by 8 bases, 10 bases remained unmatched. This CDR3 is built from 16 residues. Germline CDR1 reads MNHNY; CDR2 reads SVGAGI (reference sequence). The CDR3 coding sequence is TGTGCCAGCAGTTACCCGATTAGCGGGAGTGTCTATGAGCAGTTCTTC. Residues: CASSYPISGSVYEQFF.

DNA for the CDR3: TGTGCCAGCAGCTTAGGGGGCTCTGGAAACACCATATATTTT. Translation gives CASSLGGSGNTIYF. The rearrangement uses TRBV7-6 and TRBJ1-3; unclear D gene. CDR1 and CDR2 (germline): SGHVS, FNYEAQ. The CDR3 spans 14 residues. Trimming left V 1 base short and J 0 bases short, with 4 bases between. Based on the CDR3 plus reference TRBV7-6 and TRBJ1-3, the full variable domain is GAGVSQSPRYKVTKRGQDVALRCDPISGHVSLYWYRQALGQGPEFLTYFNYEAQQDKSGLPNDRFSAERPEGSISTLTIQRTEQRDSAMYRCASSLGGSGNTIYFGEGSWLTVV.

In the case of this clone: The sample contains more than one DNA sequence encoding this CDR3. The chain carries TRBV6-6 and TRBJ1-6; 10 bases are shared with TRBD1. V lost 6 bases and J lost 10; bases outside the gene matches: 6. Germline CDR1 is MNHNY and CDR2 is SVGAGI (reference sequence). The CDR3 is made up of 14 amino acids. The CDR3 sequence: CASSLGQGSSPLHF. The CDR3 region has the DNA TGTGCCAGCAGCCTGGGACAGGGGTCCTCACCCCTCCACTTT.

The V gene is TRBV2, the J gene TRBJ2-2; no clear D. Germline assignment: CDR1 SNHLY and CDR2 FYNNEI. CDR3 length equals 14 residues. Trimming removed 5 bases at V and 2 bases at J, with 9 bases between. The DNA of the CDR3 is TGTGCCAGCAGTATAGTTAGAAACACCGGGGAGCTGTTTTTT. The encoded protein is CASSIVRNTGELFF.

The J gene is TRBJ2-1, the V gene TRBV10-3; 9 bases agree with TRBD2. This CDR3 has 17 residues. The junction had 10 bases not matched to a gene; V was cut back by 5 bases and J by 2 bases. Germline-derived CDR1 and CDR2 are ENHRY and SYGVKD. CDR3 sequence: CAISPSVASGAYNEQFF. In nucleotides, the CDR3 is TGTGCCATCAGTCCTTCGGTAGCTAGCGGGGCCTACAATGAGCAGTTCTTC.

V is TRBV27 and J is TRBJ1-1; D possibly corresponds to TRBD1 (5 bases). The CDR3 is made up of 13 amino acids. Trimming took 2 bases from V and 4 from J, leaving 8 bases between them. Germline V gene data show CDR1 as MNHEY and CDR2 as SMNVEV (reference sequence). The DNA for the CDR3 is TGTGCCAGCAGTTTAGGGGGTTTCACTGAAGCTTTCTTT. Translation: CASSLGGFTEAFF.

The chain links TRBV7-7 to TRBJ2-5; a weak D match, TRBD1 (5 bases). Germline V gene data show CDR1 as SSHAT and CDR2 as FNYEAQ (reference sequence). The length of the CDR3 is 13 residues. Trimming shortened V by 5 bases and J by 5 bases, and 12 bases separated the two germline ends. The CDR3 reads CASSPGPEETQYF. The CDR3 nucleotides read TGTGCCAGCAGCCCAGGGCCAGAGGAGACCCAGTACTTC. The whole variable domain, filled in from reference TRBV7-7 and TRBJ2-5, reads GAGVSQSPRYKVTKRGQDVTLRCDPISSHATLYWYQQALGQGPEFLTYFNYEAQPDKSGLPSDRFSAERPEGSISTLTIQRTEQRDSAMYRCASSPGPEETQYFGPGTRLLVL.

The chain joins TRBV11-3 to TRBJ2-1; TRBD1 aligns across 7 bases. The CDR3 is made up of 15 amino acids. Germline lookup yields CDR1 SGHNT and CDR2 YENEEA. Trimming took 4 bases from V and 0 from J; bases not matched to a gene: 3. The DNA for the CDR3 is TGTGCCAGCAGCTCACAGGGGAGCTCCTACAATGAGCAGTTCTTC. It is translated as CASSSQGSSYNEQFF.

V and J are TRBV7-2 and TRBJ1-1, with 9 bases lining up with TRBD1. J was trimmed by 0 bases and V by 4 bases; bases with no gene match: 12. From germline, CDR1 is SGHTA and CDR2 FQGNSA. The CDR3 covers 18 residues. This CDR3 is CASSSRSAQGAMNTEAFF. CDR3 nucleotide sequence: TGTGCCAGCAGCTCCCGATCTGCACAGGGGGCAATGAACACTGAAGCTTTCTTT.